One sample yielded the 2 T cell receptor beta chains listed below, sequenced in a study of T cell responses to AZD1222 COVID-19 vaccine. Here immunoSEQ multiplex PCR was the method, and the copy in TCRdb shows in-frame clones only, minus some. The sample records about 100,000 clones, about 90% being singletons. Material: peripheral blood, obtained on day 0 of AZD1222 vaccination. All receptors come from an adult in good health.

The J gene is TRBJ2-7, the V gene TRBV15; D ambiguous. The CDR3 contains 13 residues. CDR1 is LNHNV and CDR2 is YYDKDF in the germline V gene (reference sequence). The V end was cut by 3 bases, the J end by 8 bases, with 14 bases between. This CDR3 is CATSRDTVGKQYF. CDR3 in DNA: TGTGCCACCAGCAGGGATACCGTCGGCAAGCAGTACTTC. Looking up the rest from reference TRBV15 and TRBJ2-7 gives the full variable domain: DAMVIQNPRYQVTQFGKPVTLSCSQTLNHNVMYWYQQKSSQAPKLLFHYYDKDFNNEADTPDNFQSRRPNTSFCFLDIRSPGLGDTAMYLCATSRDTVGKQYFGPGTRLTVT.

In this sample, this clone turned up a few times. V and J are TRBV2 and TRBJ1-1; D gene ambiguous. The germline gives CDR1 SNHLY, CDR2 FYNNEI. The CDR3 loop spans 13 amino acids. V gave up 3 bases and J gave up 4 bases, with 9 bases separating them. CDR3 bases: TGTGCCAGCAGTGATTCCCGGGTCACTGAAGCTTTCTTT. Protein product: CASSDSRVTEAFF.